Sequencing of this T cell receptor (beta chain) was carried out in a study of CD8 T cells in ankylosing spondylitis. Study-wide results and limits: Clones linked to disease were reported to show significant enrichment in matched ankylosing spondylitis synovial fluid. In ankylosing spondylitis blood, a motif of roughly eight highly homologous TCR beta variants appeared characteristic. Earlier reports found some motif variants in synovial fluid and blood in reactive arthritis.

CDR1 and CDR2 from the germline V gene are MNHNY and SVGAGI (reference sequence). CDR3 length equals 13 residues. J was trimmed by 7 bases and V by 7 bases; bases with no gene match: 10. On this clonotype: The target antigen is unknown.

A quantitative 5'-RACE method, one with molecular barcodes, was used to make TCR beta libraries. TCRdb reanalysed the 5' RACE reads using MiXCR and keeps one entry per CDR3 protein. The data show 150,000 or so distinct CDR3 sequences, approximately 20% seen once. The receptor was isolated from a male donor with ankylosing spondylitis or in good health (not recorded which). The chain uses TRBV6-6 and TRBJ2-7; 7 nucleotides align to TRBD1. Sequencing used blood, either unsorted or a sorted T cell fraction (not recorded which). The CDR3 nucleotides read TGTGCCAGCAACGCACCACAGGACAGGGAGCAGTACTTC. Translation: CASNAPQDREQYF.